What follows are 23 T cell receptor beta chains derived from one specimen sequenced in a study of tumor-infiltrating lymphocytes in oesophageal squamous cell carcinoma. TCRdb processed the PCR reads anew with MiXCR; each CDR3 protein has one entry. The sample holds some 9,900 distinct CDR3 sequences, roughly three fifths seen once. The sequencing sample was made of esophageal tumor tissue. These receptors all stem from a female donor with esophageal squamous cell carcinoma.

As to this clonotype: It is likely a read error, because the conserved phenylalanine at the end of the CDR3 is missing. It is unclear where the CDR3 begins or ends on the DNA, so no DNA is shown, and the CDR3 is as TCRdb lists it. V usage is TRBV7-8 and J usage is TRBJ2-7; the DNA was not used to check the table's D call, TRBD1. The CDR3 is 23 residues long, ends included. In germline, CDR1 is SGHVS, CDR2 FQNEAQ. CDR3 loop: CASSSYEYPGTATTKFYGYTFGS.

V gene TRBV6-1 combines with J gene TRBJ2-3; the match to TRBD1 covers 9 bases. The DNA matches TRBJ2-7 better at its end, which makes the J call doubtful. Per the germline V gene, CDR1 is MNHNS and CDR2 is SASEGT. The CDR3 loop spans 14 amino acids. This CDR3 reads CASKRPGQGYEQYF. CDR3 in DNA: TGTGCCAGCAAGAGACCGGGACAGGGCTACGAGCAGTACTTC.

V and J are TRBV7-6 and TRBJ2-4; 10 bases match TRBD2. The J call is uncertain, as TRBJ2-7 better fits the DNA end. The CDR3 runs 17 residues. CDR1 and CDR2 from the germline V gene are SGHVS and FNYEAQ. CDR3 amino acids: CASSLRGGLADLYEQYF. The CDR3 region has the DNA TGTGCCAGCAGCTTAAGGGGAGGACTAGCGGACCTTTACGAGCAGTACTTC.

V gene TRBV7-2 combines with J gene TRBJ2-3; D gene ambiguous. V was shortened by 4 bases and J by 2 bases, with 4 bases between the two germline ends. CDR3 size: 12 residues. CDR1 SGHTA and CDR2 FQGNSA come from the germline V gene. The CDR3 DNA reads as TGTGCCAGCAGCTCATTCACAGATACGCAGTATTTT. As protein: CASSSFTDTQYF.

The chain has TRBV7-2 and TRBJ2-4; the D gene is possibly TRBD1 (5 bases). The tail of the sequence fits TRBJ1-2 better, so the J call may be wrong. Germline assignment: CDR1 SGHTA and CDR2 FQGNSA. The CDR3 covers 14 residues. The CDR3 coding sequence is TGTGCCAGCAGCCGTCAGGGCAATTTACCCCACTACACCTTC. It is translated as CASSRQGNLPHYTF.

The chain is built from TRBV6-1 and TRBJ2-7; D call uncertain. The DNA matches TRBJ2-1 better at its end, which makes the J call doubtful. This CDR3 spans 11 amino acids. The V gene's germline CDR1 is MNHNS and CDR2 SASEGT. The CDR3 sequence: CASRRYNEQFF. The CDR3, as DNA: TGTGCCAGCCGACGTTACAATGAGCAGTTCTTC.

The CDR3 nucleotides read TGTGCCAGCAGCCTAGGACAGGTTGGGGCCAACGTCCTGACTTTC. Translation: CASSLGQVGANVLTF. V usage is TRBV7-3 and J usage is TRBJ2-6, with 7 positions matching TRBD1. This CDR3 is 15 amino acids long. The V gene end was trimmed by 5 bases and the J gene end by 3 bases; junction bases not matched to a gene: 4. CDR1 and CDR2 from the germline V gene are SGHTA and FQGTGA.

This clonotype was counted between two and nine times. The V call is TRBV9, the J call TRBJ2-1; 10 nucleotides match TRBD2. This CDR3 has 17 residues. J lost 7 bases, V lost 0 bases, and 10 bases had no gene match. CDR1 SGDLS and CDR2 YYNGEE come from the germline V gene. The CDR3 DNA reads TGTGCCAGCAGCGTAGAATTTCGAACTAGCGGGGTTAATGAGCAGTTCTTC. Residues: CASSVEFRTSGVNEQFF.

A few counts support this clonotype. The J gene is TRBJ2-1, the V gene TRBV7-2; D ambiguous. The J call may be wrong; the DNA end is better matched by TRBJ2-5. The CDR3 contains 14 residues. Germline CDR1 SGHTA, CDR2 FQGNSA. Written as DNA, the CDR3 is TGTGCCAGCAGCTTAAGACTCAGCCAAGAGACCCAGTACTTC. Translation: CASSLRLSQETQYF.

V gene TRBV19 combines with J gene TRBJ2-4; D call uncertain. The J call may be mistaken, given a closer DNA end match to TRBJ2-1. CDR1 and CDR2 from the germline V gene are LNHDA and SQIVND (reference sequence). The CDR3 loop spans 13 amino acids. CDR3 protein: CASSINRANEQFF. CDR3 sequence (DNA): TGTGCCAGTAGTATAAATCGGGCCAATGAGCAGTTCTTC.

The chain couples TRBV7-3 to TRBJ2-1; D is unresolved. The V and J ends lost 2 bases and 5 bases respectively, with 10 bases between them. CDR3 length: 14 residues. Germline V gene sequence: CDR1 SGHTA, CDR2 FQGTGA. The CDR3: CASSLYRAHNEQFF. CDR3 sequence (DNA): TGTGCCAGCAGCTTATACAGAGCACACAATGAGCAGTTCTTC.

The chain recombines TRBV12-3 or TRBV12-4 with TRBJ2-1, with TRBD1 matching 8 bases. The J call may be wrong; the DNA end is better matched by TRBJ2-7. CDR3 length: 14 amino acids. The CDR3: CASHDRGSLYEQYF. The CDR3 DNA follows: TGTGCCAGCCATGACAGGGGATCCCTCTACGAGCAGTACTTC.

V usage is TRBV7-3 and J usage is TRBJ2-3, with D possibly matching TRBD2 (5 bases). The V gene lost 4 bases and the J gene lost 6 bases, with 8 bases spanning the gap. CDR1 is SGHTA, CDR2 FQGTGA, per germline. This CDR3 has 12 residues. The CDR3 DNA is TGTGCCAGCAGCTCCTGCGGGGATACGCAGTATTTT. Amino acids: CASSSCGDTQYF.

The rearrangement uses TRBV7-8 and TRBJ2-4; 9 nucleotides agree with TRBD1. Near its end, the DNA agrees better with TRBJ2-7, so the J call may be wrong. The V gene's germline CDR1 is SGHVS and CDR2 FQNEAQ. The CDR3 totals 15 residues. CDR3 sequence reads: CASSFSGTGSYEQYF. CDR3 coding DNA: TGTGCCAGCAGTTTTTCCGGGACAGGGAGCTACGAGCAGTACTTC.

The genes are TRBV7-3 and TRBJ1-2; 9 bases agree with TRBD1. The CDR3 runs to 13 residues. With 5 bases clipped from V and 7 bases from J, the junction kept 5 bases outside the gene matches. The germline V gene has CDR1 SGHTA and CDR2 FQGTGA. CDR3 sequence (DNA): TGTGCCAGCAGCGCGGGGACAGGGCTTGGCTACACCTTC. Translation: CASSAGTGLGYTF.

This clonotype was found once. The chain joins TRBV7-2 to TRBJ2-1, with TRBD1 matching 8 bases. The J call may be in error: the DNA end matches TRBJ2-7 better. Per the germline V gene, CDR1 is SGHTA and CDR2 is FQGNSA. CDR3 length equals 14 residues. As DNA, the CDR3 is TGTGCCAGCAGCTTACAGGGGGCGCGCGACGAGCAGTACTTC. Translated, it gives CASSLQGARDEQYF.

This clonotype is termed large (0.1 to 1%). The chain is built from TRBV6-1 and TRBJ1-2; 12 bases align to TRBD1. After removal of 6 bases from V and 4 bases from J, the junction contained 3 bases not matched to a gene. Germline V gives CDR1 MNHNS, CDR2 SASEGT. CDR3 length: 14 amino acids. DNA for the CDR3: TGTGCCAGCAGAGGGACAGGGGGCTTCTATGGCTACACCTTC. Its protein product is CASRGTGGFYGYTF.

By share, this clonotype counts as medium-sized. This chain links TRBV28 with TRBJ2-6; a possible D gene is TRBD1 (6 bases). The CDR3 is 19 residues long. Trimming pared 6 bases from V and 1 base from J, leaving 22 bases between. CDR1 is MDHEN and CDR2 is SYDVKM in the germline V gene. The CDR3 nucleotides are TGTGCCAGCAGGCCAACCAGGACAGACTTTTCTTCTGGGGCCAACGTCCTGACTTTC. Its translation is CASRPTRTDFSSGANVLTF.

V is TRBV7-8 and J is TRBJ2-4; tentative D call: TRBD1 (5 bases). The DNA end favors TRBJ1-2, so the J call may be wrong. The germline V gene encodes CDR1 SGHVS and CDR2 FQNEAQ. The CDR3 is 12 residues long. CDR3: CASSLAEGQYTF. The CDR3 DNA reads TGTGCCAGCAGCTTAGCTGAGGGGCAGTACACCTTC.

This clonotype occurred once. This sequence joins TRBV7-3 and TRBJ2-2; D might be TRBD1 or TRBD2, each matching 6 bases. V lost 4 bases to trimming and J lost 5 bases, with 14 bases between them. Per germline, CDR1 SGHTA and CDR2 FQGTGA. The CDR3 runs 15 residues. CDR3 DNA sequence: TGTGCCAGCAGCTCCCAAAGGGGGGTAACCGGGGAGCTGTTTTTT. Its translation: CASSSQRGVTGELFF. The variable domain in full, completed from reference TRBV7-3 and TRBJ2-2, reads GAGVSQTPSNKVTEKGKYVELRCDPISGHTALYWYRQSLGQGPEFLIYFQGTGAADDSGLPNDRFFAVRPEGSVSTLKIQRTERGDSAVYLCASSSQRGVTGELFFGEGSRLTVL.

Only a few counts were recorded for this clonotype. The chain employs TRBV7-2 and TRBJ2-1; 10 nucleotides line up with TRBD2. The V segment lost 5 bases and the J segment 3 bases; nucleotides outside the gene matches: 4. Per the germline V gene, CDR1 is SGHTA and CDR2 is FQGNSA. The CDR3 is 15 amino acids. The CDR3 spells CASSDTSGNYNEQFF. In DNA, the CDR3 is TGTGCCAGCAGCGATACTAGCGGGAACTACAATGAGCAGTTCTTC. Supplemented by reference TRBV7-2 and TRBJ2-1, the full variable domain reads GAGVSQSPSNKVTEKGKDVELRCDPISGHTALYWYRQSLGQGLEFLIYFQGNSAPDKSGLPSDRFSAERTGGSVSTLTIQRTQQEDSAVYLCASSDTSGNYNEQFFGPGTRLTVL.

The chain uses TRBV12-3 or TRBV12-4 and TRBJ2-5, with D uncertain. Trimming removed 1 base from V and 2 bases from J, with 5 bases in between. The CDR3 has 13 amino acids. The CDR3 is CASSLGLQETQYF. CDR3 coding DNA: TGTGCCAGCAGTTTAGGACTTCAAGAGACCCAGTACTTC.

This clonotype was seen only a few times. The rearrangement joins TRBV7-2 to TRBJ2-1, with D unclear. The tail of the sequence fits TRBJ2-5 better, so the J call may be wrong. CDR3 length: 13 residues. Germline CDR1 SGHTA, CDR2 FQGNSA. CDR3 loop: CASSLSWDETQYF. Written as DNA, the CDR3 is TGTGCCAGCAGCTTATCTTGGGATGAGACCCAGTACTTC.